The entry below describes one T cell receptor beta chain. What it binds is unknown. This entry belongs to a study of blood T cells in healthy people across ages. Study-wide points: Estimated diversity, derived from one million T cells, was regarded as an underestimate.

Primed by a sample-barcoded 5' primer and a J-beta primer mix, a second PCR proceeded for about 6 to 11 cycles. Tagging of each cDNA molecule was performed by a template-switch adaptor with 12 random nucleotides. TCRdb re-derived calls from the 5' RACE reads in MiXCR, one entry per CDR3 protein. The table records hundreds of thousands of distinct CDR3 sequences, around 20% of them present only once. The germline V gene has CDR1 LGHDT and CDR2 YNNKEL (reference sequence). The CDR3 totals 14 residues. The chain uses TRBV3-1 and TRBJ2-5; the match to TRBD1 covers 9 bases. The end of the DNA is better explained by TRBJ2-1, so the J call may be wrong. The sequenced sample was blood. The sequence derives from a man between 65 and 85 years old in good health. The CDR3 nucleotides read TGTGCCAGCGAGGCCGGGACAGGGTACAATGAGCAGTTCTTC. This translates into CASEAGTGYNEQFF.